This TCR beta chain was observed in a study of beta chain features in type 1 diabetes. This clone appeared a few times. Its specificity is not known. The CDR3 contains 13 residues. J lost 9 bases, V lost 4 bases, and 8 bases had no gene match. The germline gives CDR1 SGHDT, CDR2 YYEEEE. Whole-study findings and limits: TCRB CDR3s were moderately but significantly shorter in Type 1 diabetes patients in all four CD4+ subsets.

The authors reverse transcribed all of the isolated RNA, so sequencing captured expressed TCRB transcripts. Assay: immunoSEQ multiplex PCR; the TCRdb copy retains only in-frame clones and omits some. The table includes some 370,000 clones, 9.6% detected once. Sequencing was carried out using central memory CD4+ T cells from blood. The sequence came from a man aged 30-40 years with type 1 diabetes. V usage is TRBV5-6 and J usage is TRBJ1-2; 8 bases map to TRBD1. This CDR3 is CASSLDRGKSYTF. As DNA, the CDR3 is TGTGCCAGCAGCCTAGACAGGGGAAAGAGCTACACCTTC. Based on the CDR3 plus reference TRBV5-6 and TRBJ1-2, the full variable domain is DAGVTQSPTHLIKTRGQQVTLRCSPKSGHDTVSWYQQALGQGPQFIFQYYEEEERQRGNFPDRFSGHQFPNYSSELNVNALLLGDSALYLCASSLDRGKSYTFGSGTRLTVV.